This entry lists 3 T cell receptor beta chains sequenced from one sample in a study of CDR3 diversity in severe acne. MiXCR, applied by TCRdb to the PCR reads, yields one record per CDR3 protein. Seen here are about 93,000 distinct CDR3 sequences, 45% to 50% observed once, and the top ten hold 10%. Sequencing input: blood. These receptors came from a male donor in good health, serving as a control.

This clonotype was found once. The rearrangement uses TRBV7-2 and TRBJ1-6; no firm D call. The germline V gene has CDR1 SGHTA and CDR2 FQGNSA. Trimming removed 3 bases at V and 6 bases at J, with 12 bases between. There are 15 residues in the CDR3. CDR3 sequence reads: CASSLGRWGNSPLHF. In nucleotides, the CDR3 is TGTGCCAGCAGCTTGGGAAGATGGGGTAATTCACCCCTCCACTTT.

By its share, this clonotype is medium-sized. This chain links TRBV5-8 with TRBJ2-7; tentatively, D is TRBD1 (5 bases). Germline CDR1 SGHTS, CDR2 YDEGEE. The ends were cut back, 4 bases at V and 6 bases at J, with 20 bases in the middle. The CDR3 is 15 amino acids. CDR3 bases: TGTGCCAGCAGCGGCTGGGGCGGATCCTCGTCCGAGCAGTACTTC. Translating it yields CASSGWGGSSSEQYF.

This clonotype was recorded many times. The chain is built from TRBV12-3 or TRBV12-4 and TRBJ2-3; 7 positions agree with TRBD1. The CDR3 contains 14 residues. Losses at the gene ends were 10 bases for V and 2 bases for J; bases not matched to a gene: 9. The CDR3, as DNA: TGTGCCATCCGTAGGACAGGATACACAGATACGCAGTATTTT. This encodes CAIRRTGYTDTQYF.